Shown below are 21 T cell receptor beta chains from a single sample sequenced in a study of post-analysis software for immune sequencing data. General study results and limits: TRBV5-6, TRBV5-1 and TRBV20-1 belonged to a set of about five TRBV segments that were more frequent in patients than controls.

Their target antigens are unknown. Tagging with unique molecular identifiers was a feature of the TCR beta cDNA libraries. A single record per CDR3 protein comes from TCRdb applying MiXCR to the PCR reads. The table lists hundreds of thousands of distinct CDR3 sequences, roughly 45% of them singletons. The specimen was blood. These receptors all come from a girl aged 5-17 years with multiple sclerosis.

This clonotype has just a few counts. The chain recombines TRBV12-3 or TRBV12-4 with TRBJ2-7; 7 nucleotides match TRBD2. This CDR3 has 14 residues. V was pared by 11 bases and J by 1 base, with 11 bases of the junction left unmatched. Written as DNA, the CDR3 is TGTGCCGGCACCGGCGGGACTACATCCTACGAGCAGTACTTC. Translated: CAGTGGTTSYEQYF.

The chain joins TRBV12-3 or TRBV12-4 to TRBJ2-4; 7 nucleotides match TRBD1. Germline trimming cut 7 bases from V and 5 bases from J; bases unmatched to any gene: 8. The CDR3 covers 14 residues. The CDR3 DNA reads TGTGCCAGCACCGTTGGGACAGATCAAAACATTCAGTACTTC. It encodes CASTVGTDQNIQYF.

The chain is built from TRBV27 and TRBJ2-7; 10 nucleotides align to TRBD1. The CDR3 loop spans 14 amino acids. Germline CDR1 and CDR2: MNHEY and SMNVEV (reference sequence). With 6 bases clipped from V and 5 bases from J, the junction kept 7 bases outside the gene matches. This CDR3 reads CASRRDRGRNEQYF. CDR3 DNA sequence: TGTGCCAGCAGGAGGGACAGGGGCAGGAACGAGCAGTACTTC.

This clonotype has just a few counts. The chain uses TRBV4-2 and TRBJ2-2; a weak D match, TRBD2 (7 bases). V was cut by 3 bases and J by 7 bases, with 18 bases left in between. Germline values: CDR1 LGHNA, CDR2 YNFKEQ. The CDR3 is 16 residues long. The CDR3 reads CASSQAQGGAGGELFF. The CDR3 bases are TGTGCCAGCAGCCAGGCCCAAGGGGGGGCCGGCGGGGAGCTGTTTTTT.

In its sample, this clonotype was seen a few times. The rearrangement links TRBV12-3 or TRBV12-4 to TRBJ2-1; TRBD1 matches 8 bases. V lost 3 bases, J lost 7 bases, and 5 bases stayed unmatched. The CDR3 loop spans 14 amino acids. The CDR3 is CASSLDRATNEQFF. CDR3 bases: TGTGCCAGCAGTTTGGACAGGGCTACTAATGAGCAGTTCTTC.

This rearrangement joins TRBV10-1 to TRBJ2-1; 9 bases are a match to TRBD2. The junction had 3 bases not matched to a gene; V was cut back by 3 bases and J by 0 bases. The CDR3 is 16 residues long. Germline V gene lookup returns CDR1 WNHNN and CDR2 SYGVQD (reference sequence). The CDR3 coding sequence is TGCGCCAGCAGTGATGGCGGGAGGGCCTCCTACAATGAGCAGTTCTTC. Its translation: CASSDGGRASYNEQFF.

For this clonotype: The germline gene is not matched at one end of the junction; a read error may be the cause. The chain combines TRBV12-3 or TRBV12-4 with TRBJ2-3; D unresolved. CDR3 length: 12 amino acids. This CDR3 is CASSPRSDAQYF. The DNA for the CDR3 is TGTGCCAGCAGCCCGAGGTCAGATGCGCAGTATTTT.

This clonotype has just one count. Sequence at one end of the junction differs from germline and may be a read error. The CDR3 sequence: CASSYIFGNTEAFF. The CDR3 nucleotides read TGTGCCAGCAGTTATATATTCGGGAACACTGAGGCTTTCTTT. The V and J genes are TRBV6-5 and TRBJ1-1; D is unresolved. The CDR3 extends over 14 amino acids. CDR1 and CDR2 from the germline V gene are MNHEY and SVGAGI.

The rearrangement links TRBV6-5 to TRBJ1-4; TRBD1 matches 7 bases. Germline CDR1 and CDR2: MNHEY and SVGAGI. CDR3 length: 15 amino acids. V lost 5 bases, J lost 10 bases, and 13 bases stayed unmatched. The CDR3 coding sequence is TGTGCCAGCAGTGCCACAGACAGGGAACGTGGAAAACTGTTTTTT. It translates to CASSATDRERGKLFF.

The chain couples TRBV12-3 or TRBV12-4 to TRBJ1-2; 9 bases align to TRBD1. The J segment lost 7 bases and the V segment lost 3 bases, leaving 9 bases of the junction unmatched. The CDR3 is 15 residues long. In DNA, the CDR3 is TGTGCCAGCAGTTTCGCGGACAGGGGTGAGGGTGGCTACACCTTC. Translating it yields CASSFADRGEGGYTF.

There are a few counts of this clonotype. The V gene is TRBV10-3, the J gene TRBJ1-2; TRBD1 agrees at 7 bases. The V and J ends lost 6 bases and 6 bases, in that order; junction bases with no gene match: 10. Germline-derived CDR1 and CDR2 are ENHRY and SYGVKD. This CDR3 has 14 amino acids. CDR3 loop: CAIRDPGGSDGYTF. DNA of the CDR3: TGTGCCATCAGGGACCCAGGGGGATCGGATGGCTACACCTTC.

This clonotype was detected a few times. It may be a read error: a sequence one base away is much more abundant. The chain combines TRBV12-3 or TRBV12-4 with TRBJ2-5; 8 bases fit TRBD2. V trimming: 2 bases; J trimming: 11 bases; junction bases outside the gene matches: 16. The CDR3 runs to 16 residues. The CDR3 DNA sequence: TGTGCCAGCAGTTTAAGTTTGACTAGCGAGTACAATGAGCAGTACTTC. Translation: CASSLSLTSEYNEQYF.

In the case of this clonotype: With a much larger clone just one base away, this may be a read error. The chain is built from TRBV9 and TRBJ2-3; the D is unclear. With 4 bases removed from V and 2 bases from J, the gap between germline ends came to 5 bases. The CDR3 is made up of 12 amino acids. Germline-derived CDR1 and CDR2 are SGDLS and YYNGEE. CDR3 residues: CASSPHTDTQYF. The CDR3 region has the DNA TGTGCCAGCAGCCCCCACACAGATACGCAGTATTTT.

This clonotype was detected only a few times. This chain connects TRBV6-6 to TRBJ2-7; 14 bases map to TRBD2. Germline V CDR1 and CDR2: MNHNY, SVGAGI (reference sequence). Trimming at V came to 6 bases and at J to 0 bases, leaving 7 bases not matched to a gene. This CDR3 is built from 17 residues. DNA of the CDR3: TGTGCCAGCAGGGGGACTAGCGGGAGAAGGAGCTCCTACGAGCAGTACTTC. It is translated as CASRGTSGRRSSYEQYF.

The chain links TRBV12-3 or TRBV12-4 to TRBJ2-3; 12 bases are a match to TRBD2. The CDR3 extends over 14 amino acids. V lost 5 bases to trimming and J lost 3 bases; unmatched junction nucleotides: 0. This chain's CDR3 is CASSTSGRTDTQYF. As DNA, the CDR3 is TGTGCCAGCAGTACTAGCGGGAGGACAGATACGCAGTATTTT.

This clonotype was recorded at least ten times. V usage is TRBV20-1 and J usage is TRBJ2-5; no clear D. Trimming removed 3 bases from V and 5 bases from J, with 7 bases in between. The germline V gene has CDR1 DFQATT and CDR2 SNEGSKA (reference sequence). This CDR3 is 11 amino acids long. CDR3 coding DNA: TGCAGTGCTAGGTTGCTGGAGACCCAGTACTTC. Translation gives CSARLLETQYF.

This clonotype was observed once. This chain connects TRBV12-3 or TRBV12-4 to TRBJ2-7; D gene ambiguous. CDR3 length: 14 residues. V lost 2 bases to trimming and J lost 2 bases, with 10 bases between them. The CDR3 sequence is CASSLRSTPYEQYF. CDR3 in DNA: TGTGCCAGCAGTTTAAGGTCCACCCCCTACGAGCAGTACTTC.

CDR3 loop: CASSQDGTRGTYEQYF. CDR3 in DNA: TGCGCCAGCAGCCAAGATGGGACGCGGGGCACCTACGAGCAGTACTTC. The V gene is TRBV4-1, the J gene TRBJ2-7; the D gene is possibly TRBD2 (6 bases). V was clipped by 0 bases and J by 2 bases, with 14 bases between them. The CDR3 spans 16 residues. Per germline, CDR1 MGHRA and CDR2 YSYEKL.

The V and J genes are TRBV4-1 and TRBJ2-1, with a weak D call TRBD2 (6 bases). The CDR3 runs 16 residues. The germline V gene has CDR1 MGHRA and CDR2 YSYEKL. V gave up 6 bases and J gave up 8 bases, with 23 bases separating them. The CDR3: CASRDQTPGDLHEQFF. The CDR3 coding sequence is TGCGCCAGCAGGGATCAGACCCCGGGGGATCTGCATGAGCAGTTCTTC.

V is TRBV2 and J is TRBJ2-2, with D possibly matching TRBD2 (6 bases). The V and J ends lost 1 base and 4 bases respectively, with 31 bases between them. The CDR3 length is 22 residues. Germline V gene data show CDR1 as SNHLY and CDR2 as FYNNEI. CDR3 sequence: CASSEGSFHLTRRGEATGELFF. The CDR3 bases are TGTGCCAGCAGTGAAGGGTCGTTTCACCTCACAAGGCGCGGGGAAGCCACCGGGGAGCTGTTTTTT.

CDR3 protein: CAGHRAYEQYF. The DNA for the CDR3 is TGTGCCGGGCACAGGGCCTACGAGCAGTACTTC. The genes are TRBV6-5 and TRBJ2-7, with D possibly TRBD1 on 6 matching bases. Germline V CDR1 and CDR2: MNHEY, SVGAGI. This CDR3 is built from 11 residues. Trimming took off 11 bases at V and 2 bases at J, with 10 bases between the two ends.